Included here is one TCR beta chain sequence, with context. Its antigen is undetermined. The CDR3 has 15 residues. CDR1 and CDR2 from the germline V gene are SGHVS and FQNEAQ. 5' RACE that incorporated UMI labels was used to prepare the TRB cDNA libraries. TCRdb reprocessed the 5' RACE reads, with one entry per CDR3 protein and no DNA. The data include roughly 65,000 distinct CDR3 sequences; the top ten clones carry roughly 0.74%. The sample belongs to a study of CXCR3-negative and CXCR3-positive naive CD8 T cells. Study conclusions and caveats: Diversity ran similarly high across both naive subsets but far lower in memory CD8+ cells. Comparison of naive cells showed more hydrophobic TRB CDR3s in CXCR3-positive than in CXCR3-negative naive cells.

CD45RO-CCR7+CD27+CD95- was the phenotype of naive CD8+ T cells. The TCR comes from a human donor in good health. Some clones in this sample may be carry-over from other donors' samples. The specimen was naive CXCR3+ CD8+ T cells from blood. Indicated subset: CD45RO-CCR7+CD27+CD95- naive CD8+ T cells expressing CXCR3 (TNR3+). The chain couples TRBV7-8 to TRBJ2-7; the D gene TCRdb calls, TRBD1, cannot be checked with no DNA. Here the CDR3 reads CASSPVDRVLNEQYF.